This TCR beta chain emerged from a study of blood T cell repertoires in COVID-19. Clones were read by immunoSEQ multiplex PCR, and TCRdb kept only the in-frame ones, dropping some. The data contain around 49,000 clones, almost 80% of them seen just once; the ten biggest clones take up around 5.4%. Germline V lookup: CDR1 LNHDA, CDR2 SQIVND (reference sequence). The V end lost 5 bases, the J end lost 2 bases, and 16 bases lay between the germline ends. The length of the CDR3 is 15 residues. The sequenced sample consisted of PBMCs or T cells enriched from blood (not recorded which). This TCR derives from a woman aged 45-65 years with acute COVID-19. The genes are TRBV19 and TRBJ2-7; maybe TRBD1 (5 bases). The DNA for the CDR3 is TGTGCCAGTAGTCTAACAGGTCATTCTACCTACGAGCAGTACTTC. Amino acid sequence: CASSLTGHSTYEQYF.